This is a list of T cell receptor beta chains from one sample in a study of T cell repertoires in cytomegalovirus infection. Antigen specificity for these receptors is unknown. TCRdb independently ran MiXCR on the reads; one entry per CDR3 protein. The sample lists tens of thousands of distinct CDR3 sequences; 20% to 25% were seen once. The sample in question was CD8+ T cells from cultured PBMCs, obtained from culture after CMV antigen stimulation. These receptors came from a human donor in good health (CMV status not recorded). Some clones in this sample may be carry-over from other donors' samples. Each CDR3 is given with its conserved first and last residue. Each record gives: CDR3 length, D gene, V gene, J gene, clone size, CDR3 protein, CDR3 DNA. The D gene is left open where the match is weak. Clone size is shown for a subset of rows, as once, few, many or a class of expanded clone.

cdr3_length: 14; d_call: TRBD1; v_call: TRBV7-2; j_call: TRBJ1-5; clone_size: .; cdr3_aa: CASSFGTVNQPQHF; cdr3_nt: TGTGCCAGCAGCTTCGGGACAGTCAATCAGCCCCAGCATTTT
cdr3_length: 13; d_call: .; v_call: TRBV7-9; j_call: TRBJ2-7; clone_size: few; cdr3_aa: CASSQPGNYEQYF; cdr3_nt: TGTGCCAGCAGTCAACCGGGAAACTACGAGCAGTACTTC
cdr3_length: 14; d_call: TRBD2; v_call: TRBV11-2; j_call: TRBJ2-4; clone_size: .; cdr3_aa: CASSLASGRDIQYF; cdr3_nt: TGTGCCAGCAGCTTAGCGAGCGGGAGGGACATTCAGTACTTC
cdr3_length: 16; d_call: TRBD1; v_call: TRBV7-8; j_call: TRBJ2-2; clone_size: few; cdr3_aa: CASSLKLTGHTGELFF; cdr3_nt: TGTGCCAGCAGCCTAAAGCTGACAGGGCACACCGGGGAGCTGTTTTTT
cdr3_length: 17; d_call: TRBD2; v_call: TRBV7-9; j_call: TRBJ2-1; clone_size: .; cdr3_aa: CASSKGGGAPLYNEQFF; cdr3_nt: TGTGCCAGCTCAAAGGGCGGGGGGGCGCCACTCTACAATGAGCAGTTCTTC
cdr3_length: 14; d_call: .; v_call: TRBV12-3/TRBV12-4; j_call: TRBJ1-4; clone_size: .; cdr3_aa: CASSLRGEEEKLFF; cdr3_nt: TGTGCCAGCAGTTTGCGTGGGGAGGAAGAAAAACTGTTTTTT
cdr3_length: 14; d_call: .; v_call: TRBV27; j_call: TRBJ2-7; clone_size: .; cdr3_aa: CASSFGGVHYEQYF; cdr3_nt: TGTGCCAGCAGTTTCGGGGGAGTCCACTACGAGCAGTACTTC
cdr3_length: 18; d_call: TRBD2; v_call: TRBV7-2; j_call: TRBJ2-3; clone_size: .; cdr3_aa: CASSLAEFSGSQLNTQYF; cdr3_nt: TGTGCCAGCAGCTTAGCGGAGTTCAGCGGGAGCCAACTAAATACGCAGTATTTT
cdr3_length: 16; d_call: TRBD2; v_call: TRBV12-3/TRBV12-4; j_call: TRBJ2-1; clone_size: few; cdr3_aa: CASSPGLAGSYNEQFF; cdr3_nt: TGTGCCAGCAGTCCCGGACTAGCGGGCTCCTACAATGAGCAGTTCTTC
cdr3_length: 15; d_call: TRBD2; v_call: TRBV19; j_call: TRBJ2-1; clone_size: .; cdr3_aa: CASSMGREVYNEQFF; cdr3_nt: TGTGCCAGTAGTATGGGGCGGGAGGTCTACAATGAGCAGTTCTTC
cdr3_length: 18; d_call: TRBD1; v_call: TRBV28; j_call: TRBJ2-3; clone_size: few; cdr3_aa: CASSSSQGARPSTDTQYF; cdr3_nt: TGTGCCAGCAGTTCCTCACAGGGGGCCCGACCTAGCACAGATACGCAGTATTTT
cdr3_length: 14; d_call: .; v_call: TRBV7-2; j_call: TRBJ2-1; clone_size: .; cdr3_aa: CASSWGEPYNEQFF; cdr3_nt: TGTGCCAGCAGCTGGGGGGAACCCTACAATGAGCAGTTCTTC
cdr3_length: 16; d_call: TRBD2; v_call: TRBV7-8; j_call: TRBJ2-7; clone_size: .; cdr3_aa: CASSLALAGGGYEQYF; cdr3_nt: TGTGCCAGCAGCTTAGCTCTAGCGGGAGGAGGCTACGAGCAGTACTTC
cdr3_length: 13; d_call: .; v_call: TRBV11-2; j_call: TRBJ2-1; clone_size: .; cdr3_aa: CASSSLEGVEQFF; cdr3_nt: TGTGCCAGCAGCTCTCTAGAGGGCGTGGAGCAGTTCTTC
cdr3_length: 14; d_call: .; v_call: TRBV7-9; j_call: TRBJ2-3; clone_size: .; cdr3_aa: CASSHGGFTDTQYF; cdr3_nt: TGTGCCAGCAGCCACGGGGGATTCACAGATACGCAGTATTTT
cdr3_length: 14; d_call: .; v_call: TRBV11-2; j_call: TRBJ2-7; clone_size: .; cdr3_aa: CASSLGIGGYEQYF; cdr3_nt: TGTGCCAGCAGCTTAGGGATAGGGGGCTACGAGCAGTACTTC
cdr3_length: 15; d_call: .; v_call: TRBV7-8; j_call: TRBJ2-4; clone_size: many; cdr3_aa: CASSGGSSSRDIQYF; cdr3_nt: TGTGCCAGCAGTGGGGGGAGCTCATCGAGGGACATTCAGTACTTC
cdr3_length: 17; d_call: TRBD2; v_call: TRBV7-2; j_call: TRBJ2-5; clone_size: .; cdr3_aa: CASSLSWAGGNQETQYF; cdr3_nt: TGTGCCAGCAGCTTAAGTTGGGCGGGGGGGAACCAAGAGACCCAGTACTTC
cdr3_length: 14; d_call: .; v_call: TRBV7-9; j_call: TRBJ1-2; clone_size: few; cdr3_aa: CASSFQGRAYGYTF; cdr3_nt: TGTGCCAGCAGCTTCCAGGGGAGGGCCTATGGCTACACCTTC
cdr3_length: 16; d_call: .; v_call: TRBV4-2; j_call: TRBJ2-6; clone_size: .; cdr3_aa: CASSQQGDSGANGLTF; cdr3_nt: TGTGCCAGCAGCCAGCAGGGAGACTCTGGGGCCAACGGCCTGACTTTC
cdr3_length: 16; d_call: .; v_call: TRBV7-3; j_call: TRBJ2-2; clone_size: few; cdr3_aa: CASRYEGRPVTGELFF; cdr3_nt: TGTGCCAGCAGATATGAAGGGCGGCCAGTAACCGGGGAGCTGTTTTTT
cdr3_length: 13; d_call: .; v_call: TRBV7-9; j_call: TRBJ2-3; clone_size: few; cdr3_aa: CASSPRTRDTQYF; cdr3_nt: TGTGCCAGCAGCCCACGGACCAGAGATACGCAGTATTTT